This T cell receptor beta chain comes out of a study of cytomegalovirus exposure and HLA in healthy donors. Study in general: Falling in the Caucasian-associated ancestry cluster were 80% to 90% of under 500 genotyped donors. Notes on the study in general: 150 or so TCR beta chains were listed as cytomegalovirus-associated. V- and J-gene trimming in TCR beta was tied to a missense DCLRE1C variant by an analysis performed later. A later analysis revealed that TCR association rates differed between HLA loci, peaking at DRB1 and bottoming out at HLA-C.

Trimming took 1 base from V and 7 from J; bases not matched to a gene: 2. Germline V gene lookup returns CDR1 KGHSY and CDR2 FQNENV. The CDR3 contains 15 residues. 13 Jbeta primers and 60 Vbeta primers were used for the PCR. The data were produced by immunoSEQ multiplex PCR, yet TCRdb's version contains in-frame clones alone and is incomplete. The sample shows around 90,000 clones, roughly 86% of them seen only once. A note on this clone: Its matching antigen is unknown.

This TCR was recovered from a human donor in good health. The sample was PBMCs. The rearrangement joins TRBV16 to TRBJ2-1; 12 bases agree with TRBD2. The CDR3 sequence: CASSQLTSGRNEQFF. The CDR3 nucleotides read TGTGCCAGCAGCCAATTAACTAGCGGGAGGAATGAGCAGTTCTTC.